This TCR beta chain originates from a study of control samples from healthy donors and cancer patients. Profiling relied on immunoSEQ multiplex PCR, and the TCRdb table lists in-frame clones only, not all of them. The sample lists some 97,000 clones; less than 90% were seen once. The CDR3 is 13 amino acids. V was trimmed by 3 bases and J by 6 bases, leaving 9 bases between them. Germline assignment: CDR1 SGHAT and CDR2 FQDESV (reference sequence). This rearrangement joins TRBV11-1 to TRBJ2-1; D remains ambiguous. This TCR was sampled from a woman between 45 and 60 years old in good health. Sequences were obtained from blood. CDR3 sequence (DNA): TGTGCCAGCAGCTTCCTGAGTCTCAATGAGCAGTTCTTC. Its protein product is CASSFLSLNEQFF.